Many counts were recorded for the clone carrying this T cell receptor beta chain. The data stem from a study of Graves' ophthalmopathy and Graves' hyperthyroidism. Trimming removed 3 bases from V and 5 bases from J, with 10 bases in between. CDR3 length equals 13 residues. The germline V gene has CDR1 MNHNS and CDR2 SASEGT. Scientists amplified the TCR beta CDR3 regions from RNA transcripts. The library came from an HTBI-primed first-round RT-PCR and a second-round multiplex PCR. TCRdb recomputed calls from the multiplex PCR reads with MiXCR, one row per CDR3 protein. The sample lists fewer than 650,000 distinct CDR3 sequences, 22% occurring once.

Sequenced input: peripheral blood. The clonotype comes from a woman aged 18 to 35 with stable Graves' hyperthyroidism. Some clones in this sample may be carry-over from other donors' samples. The chain recombines TRBV6-1 with TRBJ1-1; no clear D. The CDR3 here is CASSDGGGTEAFF. The CDR3 nucleotides read TGTGCCAGCAGTGACGGCGGTGGAACTGAAGCTTTCTTT.